Presented here are 2 T cell receptor beta chains from one specimen sequenced in a study of T cell responses to AZD1222 COVID-19 vaccine. The protocol was immunoSEQ multiplex PCR, while the TCRdb copy is restricted to in-frame clones and leaves out a portion. The sample contains 150,000 to 170,000 clones, roughly nine tenths of which appear only once. The sequencing here drew on peripheral blood, taken on day 0 of MenACWY control vaccination. Receptor source: an adult in good health.

J is TRBJ2-3 and V is TRBV18, with 10 positions matching TRBD2. The CDR3 consists of 21 residues. Germline values: CDR1 KGHSH, CDR2 LQKENI. V trimming: 1 base; J trimming: 0 bases; junction bases outside the gene matches: 16. CDR3 sequence reads: CASSPLWASGGNDPSTDTQYF. DNA of the CDR3: TGTGCCAGCTCACCACTCTGGGCTAGCGGGGGTAACGACCCTAGCACAGATACGCAGTATTTT.

This clone was observed a single time. The genes are TRBV7-9 and TRBJ1-1; 7 nucleotides match TRBD1. The CDR3 runs 15 residues. The V segment lost 1 base and the J segment 5 bases; nucleotides outside the gene matches: 7. Per the germline V gene, CDR1 is SEHNR and CDR2 is FQNEAQ (reference sequence). The CDR3 DNA sequence: TGTGCCAGCAGCTTAGTAGAGGGGGCTATAACTGAAGCTTTCTTT. This codes for CASSLVEGAITEAFF.